These T cell receptor beta chains were read from a single sample in a study of cytomegalovirus exposure and HLA in healthy donors. Sequenced by immunoSEQ multiplex PCR; TCRdb stores in-frame clones only, minus some. Among 250,000 to 350,000 clones listed, just over 85% were seen once. The specimen sequenced was PBMCs. All receptors come from a man aged 35-49 years in good health and CMV-seropositive. Each CDR3 is given with its conserved first and last residue. Fields, in order: D gene, J gene, V gene, clone size, CDR3 protein, CDR3 DNA. D genes are given only for firm matches. Clone size is shown for a subset of rows, as once, few, many or a class of expanded clone.

>TRBD2|TRBJ2-5|TRBV15|NA
CATSRGLAQETQYF
TGTGCCACCAGCAGAGGACTAGCCCAAGAGACCCAGTACTTC
>TRBD1|TRBJ1-5|TRBV2|NA
CASSGDRGGNQPQHF
TGTGCCAGCAGTGGAGACAGGGGCGGCAATCAGCCCCAGCATTTT
>TRBD1|TRBJ2-1|TRBV19|NA
CASSIRHAQGAYEQFF
TGTGCCAGTAGTATCCGGCACGCGCAGGGGGCATATGAGCAGTTCTTC
>TRBD1|TRBJ2-7|TRBV7-9|few
CASSPRGLAISYEQYF
TGTGCCAGCAGCCCCAGGGGGCTAGCGATATCCTACGAGCAGTACTTC
>NA|TRBJ2-7|TRBV18|NA
CASSSTVTEQYF
TGTGCCAGCTCATCCACAGTTACCGAGCAGTACTTC
>NA|TRBJ1-2|TRBV4-3|NA
CASSQVSGGLSSNYGYTF
TGCGCCAGCAGCCAAGTGTCGGGAGGGCTTTCCTCTAACTATGGCTACACCTTC
>NA|TRBJ2-1|TRBV4-1|once
CASSQDPNPTYNEQFF
TGCGCCAGCAGCCAAGATCCGAACCCTACCTACAATGAGCAGTTCTTC
>NA|TRBJ2-5|TRBV4-1|once
CASSQGYSMQQETQYF
TGCGCCAGCAGCCAAGGCTACTCGATGCAACAAGAGACCCAGTACTTC
>TRBD1|TRBJ1-4|TRBV10-3|few
CAISERQGGEKLFF
TGTGCCATCAGTGAGCGACAGGGGGGTGAAAAACTGTTTTTT
>TRBD2|TRBJ2-1|TRBV11-2|NA
CASSLGTSGRWDNEQFF
TGTGCCAGCAGCTTGGGGACTAGCGGGAGATGGGACAATGAGCAGTTCTTC
>NA|TRBJ1-1|TRBV10-3|NA
CAISETGLNTEAFF
TGTGCCATCAGTGAGACAGGGCTCAACACTGAAGCTTTCTTT
>TRBD1|TRBJ2-1|TRBV4-1|NA
CASSQDSWGQGYNEQFF
TGCGCCAGCAGCCAAGATTCCTGGGGACAGGGGTACAATGAGCAGTTCTTC
>TRBD1|TRBJ2-7|TRBV5-4|NA
CASSLGMGGQGGSYEQYF
TGTGCCAGCAGCTTGGGGATGGGAGGACAGGGTGGATCCTACGAGCAGTACTTC
>TRBD2|TRBJ2-5|TRBV28|NA
CASSYGASGTETQYF
TGTGCCAGCAGTTATGGGGCTAGCGGGACGGAGACCCAGTACTTC
>TRBD1|TRBJ1-1|TRBV27|few
CASTTRQGRRTEAFF
TGTGCCAGCACAACGAGACAGGGGCGACGAACTGAAGCTTTCTTT
>TRBD2|TRBJ2-2|TRBV27|NA
CASSFVGRRTGELFF
TGTGCCAGCAGTTTCGTCGGGAGGAGGACCGGGGAGCTGTTTTTT
>NA|TRBJ2-1|TRBV11-2|NA
CASRTLRGFISYNEQFF
TGTGCCAGCAGGACCCTGCGCGGGTTTATCTCCTACAATGAGCAGTTCTTC
>TRBD1|TRBJ2-7|TRBV6-1|NA
CASSHPGQVPYEQYF
TGTGCCAGCAGCCACCCCGGACAGGTACCCTACGAGCAGTACTTC
>NA|TRBJ2-1|TRBV7-2|few
CASSFASYEQFF
TGTGCCAGCAGCTTTGCTAGCTACGAGCAGTTCTTC
>NA|TRBJ2-2|TRBV11-2|NA
CASSLSAYRNTGELFF
TGTGCCAGCAGCTTATCTGCGTACCGGAACACCGGGGAGCTGTTTTTT
>NA|TRBJ2-7|TRBV13|once
CASKLSFSYEQYF
TGTGCCAGCAAACTATCCTTCTCCTACGAGCAGTACTTC
>NA|TRBJ2-1|TRBV4-2|NA
CASSQDQSSSYNEQFF
TGTGCCAGCAGCCAAGATCAATCTAGCTCCTACAATGAGCAGTTCTTC
>TRBD2|TRBJ2-4|TRBV7-8|NA
CASSLLAGLAKNIQYF
TGTGCCAGCAGCTTACTAGCGGGACTAGCCAAAAACATTCAGTACTTC
>NA|TRBJ1-5|TRBV2|NA
CASSDVSPYSNQPQHF
TGTGCCAGCAGTGACGTGTCACCCTATAGCAATCAGCCCCAGCATTTT
>NA|TRBJ2-1|TRBV5-1|NA
CASTFGTNEQFF
TGCGCCAGCACCTTCGGGACTAATGAGCAGTTCTTC
>NA|TRBJ2-7|TRBV6-4|NA
CASSDPDSSYEQYF
TGTGCCAGCAGTGATCCGGACAGCTCCTACGAGCAGTACTTC
>NA|TRBJ1-5|TRBV4-3|NA
CASSPDISNQPQHF
TGCGCCAGCAGCCCAGACATTAGCAATCAGCCCCAGCATTTT
>NA|TRBJ2-3|TRBV11-3|once
CASSLSGLRTDTQYF
TGTGCCAGCAGCTTGTCGGGACTCCGCACAGATACGCAGTATTTT
>NA|TRBJ1-2|TRBV7-2|NA
CASSLQATAFNYGYTF
TGTGCCAGCAGCTTACAGGCCACTGCTTTCAACTATGGCTACACCTTC
>TRBD1|TRBJ2-7|TRBV7-9|NA
CASSSKPRQGGVYEQYF
TGTGCCAGCAGCTCCAAACCCCGACAGGGGGGGGTCTACGAGCAGTACTTC
>NA|TRBJ1-2|TRBV7-9|NA
CASSLEINYGYTF
TGTGCCAGCAGCTTGGAGATAAACTATGGCTACACCTTC
>NA|TRBJ2-5|TRBV4-1|NA
CASSQDRSEETQYF
TGCGCCAGCAGCCAAGATCGATCAGAAGAGACCCAGTACTTC
>NA|TRBJ1-1|TRBV29-1|NA
CGAMNTEAFF
TGCGGGGCGATGAACACTGAAGCTTTCTTT
>NA|TRBJ2-5|TRBV7-9|NA
CASSLGRQETQYF
TGTGCCAGCAGCTTAGGGCGGCAAGAGACCCAGTACTTC
>NA|TRBJ1-2|TRBV7-8|NA
CASSRGGTYGYTF
TGTGCCAGCAGCCGAGGAGGTACCTATGGCTACACCTTC
>NA|TRBJ1-2|TRBV19|NA
CAPRWGANYGYTF
TGTGCTCCTCGTTGGGGAGCTAACTATGGCTACACCTTC
>NA|TRBJ2-2|TRBV6-4|once
CASSALPNTGELFF
TGTGCCAGCAGCGCGCTGCCAAACACCGGGGAGCTGTTTTTT
>TRBD2|TRBJ2-3|TRBV27|NA
CASSFRSGSGADTQYF
TGTGCCAGCAGTTTCCGTAGCGGGAGCGGGGCAGATACGCAGTATTTT
>TRBD1|TRBJ2-7|TRBV2|few
CASGRDRVSYEQYF
TGTGCCAGCGGGCGGGACAGGGTATCCTACGAGCAGTACTTC
>TRBD2|TRBJ2-7|TRBV2|NA
CASSEARTRYF
TGTGCCAGCAGTGAAGCACGGACTAGATACTTC
>TRBD2|TRBJ2-5|TRBV4-1|NA
CASRTSGRALQETQYF
TGCGCCAGCAGGACTAGCGGGAGGGCCCTCCAAGAGACCCAGTACTTC
>TRBD2|TRBJ2-7|TRBV27|NA
CVSSTSTLGTSSVEQYF
TGTGTCAGCAGCACCTCCACCCTTGGGACTAGTAGTGTCGAGCAGTACTTC
>TRBD1|TRBJ1-3|TRBV7-9|NA
CASSRQGAPGNTIYF
TGTGCCAGCAGCCGACAGGGGGCGCCTGGAAACACCATATATTTT
>TRBD2|TRBJ2-1|TRBV14|NA
CASSLPSGTSGNFEQFF
TGTGCCAGCAGCCTCCCCTCCGGGACTAGCGGGAACTTCGAGCAGTTCTTC
>NA|TRBJ2-5|TRBV28|NA
CASSFSREHQETQYF
TGTGCCAGCAGTTTTTCCAGGGAACACCAAGAGACCCAGTACTTC
>NA|TRBJ2-5|TRBV15|NA
CATSRDPGNKETQYF
TGTGCCACCAGCAGAGATCCAGGAAATAAAGAGACCCAGTACTTC
>NA|TRBJ2-5|TRBV7-2|NA
CASRGASKETQYF
TGTGCCAGCAGGGGCGCCAGTAAAGAGACCCAGTACTTC
>NA|TRBJ1-1|TRBV7-9|NA
CASSLSSADINTEAFF
TGTGCCAGCAGCTTGTCGTCTGCGGACATCAACACTGAAGCTTTCTTT
>NA|TRBJ2-3|TRBV15|NA
CATSKGHNTDTQYF
TGTGCCACCAGCAAGGGACACAACACAGATACGCAGTATTTT
>NA|TRBJ2-3|TRBV4-1|NA
CASSRKEGTDTQYF
TGCGCCAGCAGTCGGAAGGAGGGGACTGATACGCAGTATTTT
>NA|TRBJ2-2|TRBV7-6|NA
CASSLDAETNTGELFF
TGTGCCAGCAGCTTAGACGCAGAAACAAACACCGGGGAGCTGTTTTTT
>TRBD1|TRBJ2-7|TRBV5-4|NA
CASNGQGAHEQYF
TGTGCCAGCAACGGACAGGGGGCTCACGAGCAGTACTTC
>TRBD2|TRBJ2-1|TRBV4-1|once
CASSQDSGSTSGWPDEQFF
TGCGCCAGCAGCCAAGATAGTGGCAGTACTAGCGGGTGGCCGGATGAGCAGTTCTTC
>NA|TRBJ1-5|TRBV28|NA
CASSAIRGGGMGNQPQHF
TGTGCCAGCAGCGCTATCCGAGGGGGAGGGATGGGCAATCAGCCCCAGCATTTT